This T cell receptor beta chain was recorded in a study of CD8 T cells in ankylosing spondylitis. General observations from the study: Typical of ankylosing spondylitis blood, it appeared, was a TCR beta motif of fewer than ten highly homologous variants.

Germline V gives CDR1 SQVTM, CDR2 ANQGSEA. V was pared by 7 bases and J by 2 bases, with 11 bases between. The CDR3 totals 12 residues. In this sample, this clonotype turned up many times. Its antigen is not known. In making TCR beta libraries, quantitative 5'-RACE with molecular barcodes was used. MiXCR was run by TCRdb on the 5' RACE reads, yielding one entry per CDR3 protein. The sample lists fewer than 550,000 distinct CDR3 sequences; less than 6% were seen once. This clonotype was obtained from a male donor with ankylosing spondylitis. The V gene is TRBV29-1, the J gene TRBJ1-2, with D maybe TRBD1 (6 bases). Sequencing used blood, either unsorted or a sorted T cell fraction (not recorded which). The CDR3 coding sequence is TGCAGCGCGGGGGCGAAAAACTATGGCTACACCTTC. Its translation: CSAGAKNYGYTF.